The rows below give T cell receptor beta chains drawn from one sample of a study of T-cell reconstitution after alpha-beta-depleted transplantation in children. Each CDR3 protein gets one entry after TCRdb re-called the PCR reads with MiXCR. The data show around 440,000 distinct CDR3 sequences, with over 9.5% seen just once and roughly 2.1% held by the top ten. The specimen was PBMCs, collected before TCRalphabeta/CD19-depleted stem cell transplant. The receptors come from a child under 10 years old with inherited bone marrow failure, due to receive a stem cell transplant. CDR3s include the opening cysteine and the closing phenylalanine or tryptophan. The order of the fields is D gene, J gene, CDR3 length, clone size, V gene, CDR3 DNA, CDR3 protein. A D gene is named only where the DNA matches it firmly. Only part of the rows carry a size: once, few, many, or a class if the clone is expanded.

d_call: NA
j_call: TRBJ1-1
cdr3_length: 15
clone_size: many
v_call: TRBV10-3
cdr3_nt: TGTGCCATCAGTGAGTCGATTGGGGTGAGGACTGAAGCTTTCTTT
cdr3_aa: CAISESIGVRTEAFF

d_call: NA
j_call: TRBJ2-4
cdr3_length: 15
clone_size: NA
v_call: TRBV29-1
cdr3_nt: TGCAGCCCCCTCTCAGGGAGGAACGCGGAAAACATTCAGTACTTC
cdr3_aa: CSPLSGRNAENIQYF

d_call: NA
j_call: TRBJ1-3
cdr3_length: 15
clone_size: many
v_call: TRBV4-3
cdr3_nt: TGCGCCAGCAGCCAAGATCAAAGCTCTGGAAACACCATATATTTT
cdr3_aa: CASSQDQSSGNTIYF

d_call: TRBD1
j_call: TRBJ2-7
cdr3_length: 14
clone_size: many
v_call: TRBV11-2
cdr3_nt: TGTGCCAGCAGCTTAGTACAGGGGGACTACGAGCAGTACTTC
cdr3_aa: CASSLVQGDYEQYF

d_call: NA
j_call: TRBJ1-6
cdr3_length: 14
clone_size: many
v_call: TRBV7-2
cdr3_nt: TGTGCCAGCAGCTATGGGAACAGGTCGGGACCCCTCCACTTT
cdr3_aa: CASSYGNRSGPLHF

d_call: TRBD1
j_call: TRBJ1-6
cdr3_length: 15
clone_size: few
v_call: TRBV7-9
cdr3_nt: TGTGCCAGCAGTCGTACAGGGGCTGGTGGGTCACCCCTCCACTTT
cdr3_aa: CASSRTGAGGSPLHF

d_call: NA
j_call: TRBJ2-1
cdr3_length: 15
clone_size: NA
v_call: TRBV14
cdr3_nt: TGTGCCAGCAGCCAAGATTGGCTAGCAGTCAATGAGCAGTTCTTC
cdr3_aa: CASSQDWLAVNEQFF

d_call: TRBD2
j_call: TRBJ2-7
cdr3_length: 14
clone_size: many
v_call: TRBV7-2
cdr3_nt: TGTGCCAGCAGCTTAAGTTACGGGAGGGACGAGCAGTACTTC
cdr3_aa: CASSLSYGRDEQYF

d_call: NA
j_call: TRBJ2-1
cdr3_length: 14
clone_size: many
v_call: TRBV4-1
cdr3_nt: TGCGCCAGCAGCCAAGACGACGCCTACAATGAGCAGTTCTTC
cdr3_aa: CASSQDDAYNEQFF

d_call: NA
j_call: TRBJ2-7
cdr3_length: 11
clone_size: many
v_call: TRBV5-6
cdr3_nt: TGTGCCAGCAGCTTGTGGGGCGAGCAGTACTTC
cdr3_aa: CASSLWGEQYF

d_call: TRBD2
j_call: TRBJ2-7
cdr3_length: 14
clone_size: NA
v_call: TRBV20-1
cdr3_nt: TGCAGTGCTCCCCATAGCGGGAGGGCCTACGAGCAGTACTTC
cdr3_aa: CSAPHSGRAYEQYF

d_call: NA
j_call: TRBJ2-7
cdr3_length: 12
clone_size: few
v_call: TRBV30
cdr3_nt: TGTGCCTGGAGTTCCGGGGGCCGGGAGCAGTACTTC
cdr3_aa: CAWSSGGREQYF

d_call: NA
j_call: TRBJ1-2
cdr3_length: 14
clone_size: NA
v_call: TRBV5-1
cdr3_nt: TGCGCCAGCAGCTTGCGGCAGGATCCCTATGGCTACACCTTC
cdr3_aa: CASSLRQDPYGYTF

d_call: TRBD1
j_call: TRBJ1-2
cdr3_length: 15
clone_size: many
v_call: TRBV18
cdr3_nt: TGTGCCAGCTCTCCAGCCGCTGCAGGGGGCTATGGCTACACCTTC
cdr3_aa: CASSPAAAGGYGYTF

d_call: NA
j_call: TRBJ2-1
cdr3_length: 13
clone_size: NA
v_call: TRBV2
cdr3_nt: TGTGCCAGCAGGGTAGCGGCAGTTAATGAGCAGTTCTTC
cdr3_aa: CASRVAAVNEQFF

d_call: NA
j_call: TRBJ2-7
cdr3_length: 14
clone_size: few
v_call: TRBV7-9
cdr3_nt: TGTGCCAGCAGCGCGACTCGGGGGAACTACGAGCAGTACTTC
cdr3_aa: CASSATRGNYEQYF

d_call: NA
j_call: TRBJ2-4
cdr3_length: 18
clone_size: many
v_call: TRBV6-2/TRBV6-3
cdr3_nt: TGTGCCAGCAGCCCGGGACGGCCCCGATTTCTAGCCAAAAACATTCAGTACTTC
cdr3_aa: CASSPGRPRFLAKNIQYF

d_call: NA
j_call: TRBJ1-6
cdr3_length: 17
clone_size: many
v_call: TRBV6-1
cdr3_nt: TGTGCCAGCAGTGAAAAGGGATTTAGCTCCTATAATTCACCCCTCCACTTT
cdr3_aa: CASSEKGFSSYNSPLHF

d_call: NA
j_call: TRBJ2-5
cdr3_length: 13
clone_size: many
v_call: TRBV12-3/TRBV12-4
cdr3_nt: TGTGCCAGCAATAGGGACGGCCAAGAGACCCAGTACTTC
cdr3_aa: CASNRDGQETQYF

d_call: TRBD1
j_call: TRBJ2-7
cdr3_length: 15
clone_size: many
v_call: TRBV27
cdr3_nt: TGTGCCAGCAGATTACTGGGACAGGGGGATTACGAGCAGTACTTC
cdr3_aa: CASRLLGQGDYEQYF

d_call: TRBD1
j_call: TRBJ2-7
cdr3_length: 16
clone_size: many
v_call: TRBV12-3/TRBV12-4
cdr3_nt: TGTGCCAGCAGTTTCAGAGTGAGGGGGCACTCCTACGAGCAGTACTTC
cdr3_aa: CASSFRVRGHSYEQYF

d_call: NA
j_call: TRBJ1-1
cdr3_length: 15
clone_size: NA
v_call: TRBV11-2
cdr3_nt: TGTGCCAGCAGCTTTGACCACGGAGGGAACACTGAAGCTTTCTTT
cdr3_aa: CASSFDHGGNTEAFF

d_call: NA
j_call: TRBJ2-2
cdr3_length: 13
clone_size: many
v_call: TRBV28
cdr3_nt: TGTGCCAGCAGTCCCCGTCCACCCGGGGAGCTGTTTTTT
cdr3_aa: CASSPRPPGELFF

d_call: NA
j_call: TRBJ1-3
cdr3_length: 17
clone_size: few
v_call: TRBV7-9
cdr3_nt: TGTGCCAGCAGCTTAATCCAGGGGACTCCCTCTGGAAACACCATATATTTT
cdr3_aa: CASSLIQGTPSGNTIYF

d_call: TRBD2
j_call: TRBJ2-1
cdr3_length: 17
clone_size: few
v_call: TRBV5-1
cdr3_nt: TGCGCCAGCAGCTTGGTACTAGCGGGCCTCTCCTACAATGAGCAGTTCTTC
cdr3_aa: CASSLVLAGLSYNEQFF

d_call: NA
j_call: TRBJ2-2
cdr3_length: 15
clone_size: many
v_call: TRBV7-2
cdr3_nt: TGTGCCAGCAGCCCTGACTACTTTAACACCGGGGAGCTGTTTTTT
cdr3_aa: CASSPDYFNTGELFF

d_call: NA
j_call: TRBJ1-4
cdr3_length: 15
clone_size: many
v_call: TRBV12-3/TRBV12-4
cdr3_nt: TGTGCCAGCAGTTACCTGGGAGGGGATGGGGAAAAACTGTTTTTT
cdr3_aa: CASSYLGGDGEKLFF

d_call: NA
j_call: TRBJ2-3
cdr3_length: 12
clone_size: NA
v_call: TRBV21-1
cdr3_nt: TGTGCCAGCAGCAGAAGAGTGGATACGCAGTATTTT
cdr3_aa: CASSRRVDTQYF

d_call: NA
j_call: TRBJ2-3
cdr3_length: 13
clone_size: many
v_call: TRBV12-3/TRBV12-4
cdr3_nt: TGTGCCAGTGGGCACTTAGCGACAGATACGCAGTATTTT
cdr3_aa: CASGHLATDTQYF

d_call: NA
j_call: TRBJ1-1
cdr3_length: 12
clone_size: many
v_call: TRBV12-3/TRBV12-4
cdr3_nt: TGTGCCAGCAGTTTACGCCGGACTGAAGCTTTCTTT
cdr3_aa: CASSLRRTEAFF

d_call: NA
j_call: TRBJ2-7
cdr3_length: 15
clone_size: NA
v_call: TRBV19
cdr3_nt: TGTGCCAGTCAGGATCGGACGCCCGGACCCTACGAGCAGTACTTC
cdr3_aa: CASQDRTPGPYEQYF

d_call: TRBD1
j_call: TRBJ1-2
cdr3_length: 13
clone_size: many
v_call: TRBV2
cdr3_nt: TGTGCCAGCAGGCCGACAGGGGCCTATGGCTACACCTTC
cdr3_aa: CASRPTGAYGYTF

d_call: TRBD2
j_call: TRBJ2-3
cdr3_length: 16
clone_size: many
v_call: TRBV9
cdr3_nt: TGTGCCAGCAGCCCCGGGACTAGCGGACCCACAGATACGCAGTATTTT
cdr3_aa: CASSPGTSGPTDTQYF

d_call: TRBD2
j_call: TRBJ2-1
cdr3_length: 18
clone_size: few
v_call: TRBV7-9
cdr3_nt: TGTGCCAGCAGCTCCTCCGTCATTACTAGCGGGAGGGCTTATGAGCAGTTCTTC
cdr3_aa: CASSSSVITSGRAYEQFF

d_call: NA
j_call: TRBJ2-1
cdr3_length: 15
clone_size: many
v_call: TRBV19
cdr3_nt: TGTGCCAGTAGTATTATTACAGCCGCTTACAATGAGCAGTTCTTC
cdr3_aa: CASSIITAAYNEQFF

d_call: NA
j_call: TRBJ2-2
cdr3_length: 14
clone_size: NA
v_call: TRBV12-5
cdr3_nt: TGTGCTAGTGGTTTAGGGACGACCACCGGGGAGCTGTTTTTT
cdr3_aa: CASGLGTTTGELFF

d_call: TRBD2
j_call: TRBJ2-3
cdr3_length: 15
clone_size: many
v_call: TRBV27
cdr3_nt: TGTGCCAGCAGTTTAAGCGGGAGTCTCACAGATACGCAGTATTTT
cdr3_aa: CASSLSGSLTDTQYF

d_call: NA
j_call: TRBJ2-6
cdr3_length: 12
clone_size: many
v_call: TRBV4-3
cdr3_nt: TGCGCCAGCAGCCACTCGGCCAACGTCCTGACTTTC
cdr3_aa: CASSHSANVLTF

d_call: NA
j_call: TRBJ2-5
cdr3_length: 15
clone_size: many
v_call: TRBV7-8
cdr3_nt: TGTGCCAGCAGTCAATTCTGGGGGGCAGGAGAGACCCAGTACTTC
cdr3_aa: CASSQFWGAGETQYF

d_call: NA
j_call: TRBJ2-7
cdr3_length: 16
clone_size: many
v_call: TRBV6-5
cdr3_nt: TGTGCCAGCAGTTACGGTCGAGGGGGACTCTCCTACGAGCAGTACTTC
cdr3_aa: CASSYGRGGLSYEQYF

d_call: NA
j_call: TRBJ2-7
cdr3_length: 14
clone_size: many
v_call: TRBV5-1
cdr3_nt: TGCGCCAGCAGCTTGGATATACGGTCCTACGAGCAGTACTTC
cdr3_aa: CASSLDIRSYEQYF

d_call: NA
j_call: TRBJ2-1
cdr3_length: 16
clone_size: few
v_call: TRBV4-1
cdr3_nt: TGCGCCAGCAGCCAAATGGGAGGACAGAGATACAATGAGCAGTTCTTC
cdr3_aa: CASSQMGGQRYNEQFF

d_call: TRBD2
j_call: TRBJ2-3
cdr3_length: 17
clone_size: many
v_call: TRBV6-2/TRBV6-3
cdr3_nt: TGTGCCAGCAGTTACGAAGGACTAGCGGAACCTGGGGATACGCAGTATTTT
cdr3_aa: CASSYEGLAEPGDTQYF

d_call: NA
j_call: TRBJ2-7
cdr3_length: 15
clone_size: many
v_call: TRBV7-2
cdr3_nt: TGTGCCAGCAGCTTGGGACTCAGGAGCTCCTACGAGCAGTACTTC
cdr3_aa: CASSLGLRSSYEQYF

d_call: NA
j_call: TRBJ2-2
cdr3_length: 14
clone_size: many
v_call: TRBV4-3
cdr3_nt: TGCGCCAGCAGCCAAGAGTTTCGGCACGGGGAGCTGTTTTTT
cdr3_aa: CASSQEFRHGELFF

d_call: NA
j_call: TRBJ1-1
cdr3_length: 18
clone_size: few
v_call: TRBV12-5
cdr3_nt: TGTGCTAGTGGTTTTTTCGTCGACAGAACGCGGCCGAACACTGAAGCTTTCTTT
cdr3_aa: CASGFFVDRTRPNTEAFF

d_call: TRBD2
j_call: TRBJ2-3
cdr3_length: 14
clone_size: many
v_call: TRBV29-1
cdr3_nt: TGCAGCGTCGTAGCGGGAGGACAAACAGATACGCAGTATTTT
cdr3_aa: CSVVAGGQTDTQYF

d_call: TRBD2
j_call: TRBJ2-3
cdr3_length: 15
clone_size: many
v_call: TRBV20-1
cdr3_nt: TGCAGTGCTAGAGTGGCGCGGGAGGGCACAGATACGCAGTATTTT
cdr3_aa: CSARVAREGTDTQYF

d_call: TRBD1
j_call: TRBJ2-7
cdr3_length: 13
clone_size: many
v_call: TRBV29-1
cdr3_nt: TGCAGCGTGGCCCGACAGGGGGCCTACGAGCAGTACTTC
cdr3_aa: CSVARQGAYEQYF

d_call: NA
j_call: TRBJ2-3
cdr3_length: 12
clone_size: NA
v_call: TRBV7-9
cdr3_nt: TGTGCCAGCAGCTTAGCGAATCCCCCCCAGTATTTT
cdr3_aa: CASSLANPPQYF

d_call: NA
j_call: TRBJ2-7
cdr3_length: 13
clone_size: NA
v_call: TRBV10-3
cdr3_nt: TGTGCCATCACCGGCGATTTAACCTACGAGCAGTACTTC
cdr3_aa: CAITGDLTYEQYF